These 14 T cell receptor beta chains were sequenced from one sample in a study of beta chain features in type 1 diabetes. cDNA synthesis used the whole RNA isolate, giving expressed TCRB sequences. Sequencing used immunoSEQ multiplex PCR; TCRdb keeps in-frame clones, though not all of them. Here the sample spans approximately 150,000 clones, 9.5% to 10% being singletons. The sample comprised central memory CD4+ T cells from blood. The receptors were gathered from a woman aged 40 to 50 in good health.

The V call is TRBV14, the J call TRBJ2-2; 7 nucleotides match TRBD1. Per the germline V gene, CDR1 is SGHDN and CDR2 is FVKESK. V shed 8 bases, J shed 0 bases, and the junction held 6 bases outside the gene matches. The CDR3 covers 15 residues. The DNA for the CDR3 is TGTGCCAGCGTGACGGACAGGACGAACACCGGGGAGCTGTTTTTT. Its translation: CASVTDRTNTGELFF.

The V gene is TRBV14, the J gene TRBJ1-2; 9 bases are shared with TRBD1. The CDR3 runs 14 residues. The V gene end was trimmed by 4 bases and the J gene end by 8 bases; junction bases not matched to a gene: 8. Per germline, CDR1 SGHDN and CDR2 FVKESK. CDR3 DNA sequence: TGTGCCAGCAGCCGGGGGGGACAGGGCGGAGGCTACACCTTC. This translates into CASSRGGQGGGYTF.

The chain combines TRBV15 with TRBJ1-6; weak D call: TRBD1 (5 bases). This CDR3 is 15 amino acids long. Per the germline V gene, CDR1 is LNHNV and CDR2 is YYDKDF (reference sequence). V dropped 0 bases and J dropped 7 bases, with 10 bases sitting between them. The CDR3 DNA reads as TGTGCCACCAGCAGAGATCGGCCAGGGAATTCACCCCTCCACTTT. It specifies CATSRDRPGNSPLHF.

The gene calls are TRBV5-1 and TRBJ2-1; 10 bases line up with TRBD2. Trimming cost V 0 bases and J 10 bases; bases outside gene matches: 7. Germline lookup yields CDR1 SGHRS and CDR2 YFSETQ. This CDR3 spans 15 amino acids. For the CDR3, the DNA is TGCGCCAGCAGCTTGGGTGGAGCGGGGGGGCAGGAGCAGTTCTTC. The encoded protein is CASSLGGAGGQEQFF.

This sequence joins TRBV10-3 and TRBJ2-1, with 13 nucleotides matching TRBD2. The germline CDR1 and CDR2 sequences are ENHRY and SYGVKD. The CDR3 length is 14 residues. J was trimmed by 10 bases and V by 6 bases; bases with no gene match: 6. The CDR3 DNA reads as TGTGCCATCAGCACTAGCGGGGGGGTTCAAGAGCAGTTCTTC. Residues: CAISTSGGVQEQFF.

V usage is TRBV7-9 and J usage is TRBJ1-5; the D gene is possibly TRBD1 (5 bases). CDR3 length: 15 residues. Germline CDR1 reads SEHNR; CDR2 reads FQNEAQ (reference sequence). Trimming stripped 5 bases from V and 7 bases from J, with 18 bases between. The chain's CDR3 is CASSHDLDRNQPQHF. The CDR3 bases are TGTGCCAGCAGCCACGACTTAGACAGAAACCAGCCCCAGCATTTT.

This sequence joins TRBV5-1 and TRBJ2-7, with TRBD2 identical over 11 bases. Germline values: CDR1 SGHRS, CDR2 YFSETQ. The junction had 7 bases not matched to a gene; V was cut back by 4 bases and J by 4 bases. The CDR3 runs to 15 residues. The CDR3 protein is CASSTSGGLEYEQYF. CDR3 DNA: TGCGCCAGCAGCACTAGCGGGGGCCTGGAGTACGAGCAGTACTTC.

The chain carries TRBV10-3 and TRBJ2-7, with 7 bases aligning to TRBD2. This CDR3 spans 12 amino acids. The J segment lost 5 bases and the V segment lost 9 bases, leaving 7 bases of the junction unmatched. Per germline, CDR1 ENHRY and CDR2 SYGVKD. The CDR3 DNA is TGTGCCATGCGTGGACGGGAGGACGAGCAGTACTTC. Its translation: CAMRGREDEQYF.

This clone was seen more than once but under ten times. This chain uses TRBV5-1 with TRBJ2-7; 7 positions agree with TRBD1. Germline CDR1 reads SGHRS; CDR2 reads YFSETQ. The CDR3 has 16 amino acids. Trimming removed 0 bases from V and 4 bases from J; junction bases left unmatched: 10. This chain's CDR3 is CASSLVGGRGLYEQYF. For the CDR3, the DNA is TGCGCCAGCAGCTTGGTTGGCGGCAGGGGGTTGTACGAGCAGTACTTC.

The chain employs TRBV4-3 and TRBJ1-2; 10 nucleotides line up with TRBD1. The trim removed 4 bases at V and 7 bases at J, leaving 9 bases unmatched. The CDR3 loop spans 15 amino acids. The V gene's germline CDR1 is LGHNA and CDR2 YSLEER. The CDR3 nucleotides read TGCGCCAGCAGCCGATCCGGGACAGGGGTTGGTGGCTACACCTTC. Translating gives CASSRSGTGVGGYTF.

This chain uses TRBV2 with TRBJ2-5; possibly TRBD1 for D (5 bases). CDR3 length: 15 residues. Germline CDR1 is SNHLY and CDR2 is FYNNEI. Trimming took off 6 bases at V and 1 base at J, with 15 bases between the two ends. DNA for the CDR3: TGTGCCAGCAGCTCGAGTCCTGGGGCCCAAGAGACCCAGTACTTC. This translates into CASSSSPGAQETQYF.

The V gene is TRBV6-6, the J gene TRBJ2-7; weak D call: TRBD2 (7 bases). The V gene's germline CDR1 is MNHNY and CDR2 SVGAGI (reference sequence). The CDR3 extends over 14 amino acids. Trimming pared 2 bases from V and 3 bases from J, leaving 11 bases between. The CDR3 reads CASSYGEGGYEQYF. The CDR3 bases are TGTGCCAGCAGTTACGGGGAGGGGGGCTACGAGCAGTACTTC.

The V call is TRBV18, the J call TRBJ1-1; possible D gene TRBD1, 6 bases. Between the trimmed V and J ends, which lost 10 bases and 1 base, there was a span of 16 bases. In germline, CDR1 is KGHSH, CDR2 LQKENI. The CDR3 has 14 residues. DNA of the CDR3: TGTGCCACCGGACAGTCTATGGGGAACACTGAAGCTTTCTTT. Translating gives CATGQSMGNTEAFF.

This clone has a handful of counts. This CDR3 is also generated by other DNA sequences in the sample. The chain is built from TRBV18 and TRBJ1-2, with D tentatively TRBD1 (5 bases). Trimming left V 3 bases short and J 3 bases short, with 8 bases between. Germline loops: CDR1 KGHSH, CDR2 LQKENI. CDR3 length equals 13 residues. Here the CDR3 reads CASSPGGDYGYTF. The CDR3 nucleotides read TGTGCCAGCTCACCCGGAGGGGACTATGGCTACACCTTC.